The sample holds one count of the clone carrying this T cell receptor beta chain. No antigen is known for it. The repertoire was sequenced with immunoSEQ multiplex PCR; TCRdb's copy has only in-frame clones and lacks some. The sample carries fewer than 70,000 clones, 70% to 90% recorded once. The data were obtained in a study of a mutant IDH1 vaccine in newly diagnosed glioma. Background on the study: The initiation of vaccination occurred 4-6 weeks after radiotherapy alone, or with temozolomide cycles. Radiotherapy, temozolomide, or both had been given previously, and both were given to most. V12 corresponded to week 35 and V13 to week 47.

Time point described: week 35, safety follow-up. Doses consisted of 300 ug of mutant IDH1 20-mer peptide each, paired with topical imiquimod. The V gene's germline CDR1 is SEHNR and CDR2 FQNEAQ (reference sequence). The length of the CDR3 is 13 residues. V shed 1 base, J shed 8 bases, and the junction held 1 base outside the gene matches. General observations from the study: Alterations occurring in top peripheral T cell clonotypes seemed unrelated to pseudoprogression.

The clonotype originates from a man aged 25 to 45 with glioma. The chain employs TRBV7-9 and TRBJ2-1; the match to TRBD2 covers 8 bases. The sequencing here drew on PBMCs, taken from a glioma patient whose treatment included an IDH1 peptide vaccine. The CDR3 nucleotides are TGTGCCAGCAGCTTAGACGGGGGGGATGAGCAGTTCTTC. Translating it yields CASSLDGGDEQFF.